This T cell receptor (beta chain) was recorded in a study of follicular helper T cells after annual influenza vaccination. The wider study: After each seasonal flu vaccination, blood came on days 0, 7 and 28. Study results and caveats: Yearly vaccinations repeatedly recalled conserved clonotypes in ICOS+CD38+ cTfh.

Time point reported: 2014-2015 season, pre-vaccination. Donors were community-dwelling with no influenza vaccine in the prior 6 months. Blood volume per time point ranged from about 40 to 110 mL. Trimming removed 5 bases from V and 2 bases from J; junction bases left unmatched: 9. There are 16 residues in the CDR3. Germline assignment: CDR1 SGHAT and CDR2 FQNNGV. Profiling relied on immunoSEQ multiplex PCR, and the TCRdb table lists in-frame clones only, not all of them. The sample lists 10,000 or so clones; more than 75% were seen once. Note on this clone: Antigen specificity is unknown.

Sequencing was performed on CXCR5- memory CD4+ T cells sorted from blood, taken on the day of influenza vaccination. This chain connects TRBV11-2 to TRBJ2-3; 8 positions match TRBD1. The TCR comes from an adult who received the influenza vaccine. The CDR3 here is CASSPRTGRNTDTQYF. The CDR3 DNA reads as TGTGCCAGCAGCCCTCGGACAGGGAGGAACACAGATACGCAGTATTTT.